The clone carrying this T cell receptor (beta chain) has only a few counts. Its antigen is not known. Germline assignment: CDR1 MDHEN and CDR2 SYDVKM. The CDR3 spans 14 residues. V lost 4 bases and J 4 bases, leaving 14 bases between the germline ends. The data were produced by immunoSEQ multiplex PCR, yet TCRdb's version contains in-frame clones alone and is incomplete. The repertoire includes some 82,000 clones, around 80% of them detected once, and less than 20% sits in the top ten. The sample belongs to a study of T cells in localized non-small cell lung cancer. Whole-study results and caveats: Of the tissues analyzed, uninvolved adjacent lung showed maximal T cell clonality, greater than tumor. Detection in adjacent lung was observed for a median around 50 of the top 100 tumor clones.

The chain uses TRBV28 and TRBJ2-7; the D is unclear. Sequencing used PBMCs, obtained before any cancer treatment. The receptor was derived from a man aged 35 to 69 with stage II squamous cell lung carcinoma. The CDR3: CASSSPMTSYEQYF. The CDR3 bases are TGTGCCAGCAGTTCCCCTATGACGAGTTACGAGCAGTACTTC.